A single sample gave rise to the 19 T cell receptor beta chains below, sequenced in a study of graft-versus-host responses after intestinal transplantation. Assay: immunoSEQ multiplex PCR; the TCRdb copy retains only in-frame clones and omits some. Among about 97,000 clones listed, around nine tenths were seen once. The sequences come from PBMCs, collected just under 460 days after intestinal transplant. The origin of the receptors is a human patient who received an intestinal transplant, so some T cells may come from the graft donor.

V and J are TRBV4-2 and TRBJ2-7, with 7 bases identical to TRBD1. There are 15 residues in the CDR3. V lost 4 bases, J lost 3 bases, and 9 bases stayed unmatched. Germline-derived CDR1 and CDR2 are LGHNA and YNFKEQ. CDR3 amino acids: CASSPQSDRSYEQYF. The DNA of the CDR3 is TGTGCCAGCAGCCCCCAGTCGGACAGGAGCTACGAGCAGTACTTC.

The chain combines TRBV6-1 with TRBJ1-2; D is unresolved. The CDR3 runs to 12 residues. Looked up from germline, CDR1 is MNHNS and CDR2 is SASEGT. Deletions cut 2 bases from V and 3 bases from J, with 4 bases between. CDR3 nucleotide sequence: TGTGCCAGCAGTGAAACATACTATGGCTACACCTTC. Amino acids: CASSETYYGYTF.

The chain is built from TRBV27 and TRBJ1-3; 7 nucleotides match TRBD1. This CDR3 region has 18 residues. V lost 2 bases, J lost 0 bases, and 10 bases stayed unmatched. Per germline, CDR1 MNHEY and CDR2 SMNVEV (reference sequence). The CDR3, as DNA: TGTGCCAGCAGTTTAAGGGGGCCTACAGGCTTCTCTGGAAACACCATATATTTT. This encodes CASSLRGPTGFSGNTIYF.

This chain links TRBV19 with TRBJ2-1, with a tentative D call TRBD2 (5 bases). The CDR3 runs to 15 residues. The germline V gene encodes CDR1 LNHDA and CDR2 SQIVND (reference sequence). The V and J ends lost 3 bases and 6 bases respectively, with 15 bases between them. CDR3 protein: CASSIGLGRGNEQFF. In DNA form, the CDR3 reads TGTGCCAGTAGTATTGGGCTGGGCCGGGGCAATGAGCAGTTCTTC.

The V gene is TRBV9, the J gene TRBJ2-3; 16 positions match TRBD2. The V gene end was trimmed by 2 bases and the J gene end by 5 bases; junction bases not matched to a gene: 5. There are 17 residues in the CDR3. Germline CDR1 and CDR2: SGDLS and YYNGEE. The CDR3 protein is CASSVGTSGGAKDTQYF. The CDR3 bases are TGTGCCAGCAGCGTCGGGACTAGCGGGGGGGCCAAAGATACGCAGTATTTT.

J is TRBJ1-5 and V is TRBV6-6; 7 positions match TRBD1. The CDR3 extends over 13 amino acids. CDR1 and CDR2 from the germline V gene are MNHNY and SVGAGI (reference sequence). Trimming cost V 7 bases and J 4 bases; bases outside gene matches: 4. CDR3 DNA: TGTGCCAGCAACAGGGGTAGGAATCAGCCCCAGCATTTT. This encodes CASNRGRNQPQHF.

This clone was counted once. The chain has TRBV20-1 and TRBJ1-2; D remains unclear. The CDR3 extends over 11 amino acids. V was shortened by 5 bases and J by 5 bases, with 9 bases between the two germline ends. Looked up from germline, CDR1 is DFQATT and CDR2 is SNEGSKA (reference sequence). This CDR3 is CSARAPYGYTF. DNA of the CDR3: TGCAGTGCTCGTGCCCCTTATGGCTACACCTTC.

The chain couples TRBV18 to TRBJ1-2; the D gene is possibly TRBD1 (5 bases). The CDR3 is 13 amino acids. V was cut by 4 bases and J by 2 bases, with 8 bases left in between. Germline CDR1 reads KGHSH; CDR2 reads LQKENI. The DNA for the CDR3 is TGTGCCAGCTCACGGGCAGGGAACTATGGCTACACCTTC. Amino acid sequence: CASSRAGNYGYTF.

V usage is TRBV5-8 and J usage is TRBJ2-7; D unclear. Per the germline V gene, CDR1 is SGHTS and CDR2 is YDEGEE. The V and J ends lost 0 bases and 2 bases respectively, with 9 bases between them. The CDR3 totals 14 residues. The CDR3 region has the DNA TGTGCCAGCAGCTTGGGGAAGTTGGCCTACGAGCAGTACTTC. Translating gives CASSLGKLAYEQYF. The full variable domain, its missing parts supplied by reference TRBV5-8 and TRBJ2-7, is EAGVTQSPTHLIKTRGQQATLRCSPISGHTSVYWYQQALGLGLQFLLWYDEGEERNRGNFPPRFSGRQFPNYSSELNVNALELEDSALYLCASSLGKLAYEQYFGPGTRLTVT.

V usage is TRBV19 and J usage is TRBJ1-4, with 8 bases fitting TRBD1. From germline, CDR1 is LNHDA and CDR2 SQIVND (reference sequence). The CDR3 spans 18 residues. J was trimmed by 6 bases and V by 0 bases; bases with no gene match: 12. CDR3 in amino acids: CASSIDLSSRTGYEKLFF. CDR3 bases: TGTGCCAGTAGTATAGATTTGAGTAGTAGGACAGGGTATGAAAAACTGTTTTTT. The entire variable domain, with the rest obtained from reference TRBV19 and TRBJ1-4, is as follows: DGGITQSPKYLFRKEGQNVTLSCEQNLNHDAMYWYRQDPGQGLRLIYYSQIVNDFQKGDIAEGYSVSREKKESFPLTVTSAQKNPTAFYLCASSIDLSSRTGYEKLFFGSGTQLSVL.

The chain uses TRBV19 and TRBJ1-4; D call uncertain. With 0 bases removed from V and 5 bases from J, the gap between germline ends came to 10 bases. In germline, CDR1 is LNHDA, CDR2 SQIVND (reference sequence). The CDR3 has 15 residues. CDR3 sequence: CASSIDPSRNEKLFF. For the CDR3, the DNA is TGTGCCAGTAGTATAGATCCATCAAGGAATGAAAAACTGTTTTTT.

The chain recombines TRBV6-5 with TRBJ2-5; 8 bases line up with TRBD2. Trimming cost V 8 bases and J 5 bases; bases outside gene matches: 13. The CDR3 contains 15 residues. Germline V gene sequence: CDR1 MNHEY, CDR2 SVGAGI. The CDR3 loop is CASAPGGELGETQYF. The CDR3 DNA reads TGTGCCAGCGCCCCCGGGGGGGAGCTGGGGGAGACCCAGTACTTC.

This clone was counted only a few times. Here the CDR3 reads CASSLYEKLFF. CDR3 DNA: TGTGCCAGCAGCCTGTACGAAAAACTGTTTTTT. This chain joins TRBV11-2 and TRBJ1-4; D remains ambiguous. The CDR3 runs 11 residues. Trimming took off 5 bases at V and 8 bases at J, with 6 bases between the two ends. CDR1 is SGHAT, CDR2 FQNNGV, per germline.

This rearrangement joins TRBV15 to TRBJ1-5; the D gene is possibly TRBD1 (5 bases). The CDR3 consists of 17 residues. Trimming shortened V by 0 bases and J by 0 bases, and 12 bases separated the two germline ends. Germline V gene lookup returns CDR1 LNHNV and CDR2 YYDKDF (reference sequence). The CDR3 here is CATSRDRDEYSNQPQHF. Here the CDR3 DNA reads TGTGCCACCAGCAGAGATAGGGACGAGTATAGCAATCAGCCCCAGCATTTT.

The chain links TRBV25-1 to TRBJ2-3; D tentatively reads TRBD1 or TRBD2 (6 bases each). Trimming shortened V by 3 bases and J by 2 bases, and 18 bases separated the two germline ends. The CDR3 is 17 amino acids. Per the germline V gene, CDR1 is MGHDK and CDR2 is SYGVNS. DNA for the CDR3: TGTGCCAGCAGTGATCAATTTGGTGGGGGGCCCACAGATACGCAGTATTTT. It codes for CASSDQFGGGPTDTQYF.

The rearrangement uses TRBV5-1 and TRBJ1-4; 7 positions match TRBD1. V trimming: 4 bases; J trimming: 4 bases; junction bases outside the gene matches: 4. Germline CDR1 and CDR2: SGHRS and YFSETQ. The CDR3 loop spans 14 amino acids. CDR3 amino acids: CASSATGNNEKLFF. CDR3 in DNA: TGCGCCAGCAGCGCGACAGGGAATAATGAAAAACTGTTTTTT.

V and J are TRBV19 and TRBJ1-5; D perhaps matches TRBD1 (5 bases). Looked up from germline, CDR1 is LNHDA and CDR2 is SQIVND (reference sequence). Trimming pared 6 bases from V and 4 bases from J, leaving 16 bases between. The CDR3 extends over 15 amino acids. In DNA, the CDR3 is TGTGCCAGTAGGAGGGCCCATAGGGGAAATCAGCCCCAGCATTTT. Encoded protein: CASRRAHRGNQPQHF.

This clone was counted a few times. CDR3 in DNA: TGTGCCAGCTCAAGTCGTCAGGTGGGTTCAGCACCCCTCCACTTT. This encodes CASSSRQVGSAPLHF. V is TRBV18 and J is TRBJ1-6; D is undetermined. CDR1 is KGHSH and CDR2 is LQKENI in the germline V gene. This CDR3 has 15 residues. The ends were cut back, 5 bases at V and 11 bases at J, with 19 bases in the middle.

The chain is built from TRBV29-1 and TRBJ1-1; D is ambiguous. The CDR3 extends over 11 amino acids. Per germline, CDR1 SQVTM and CDR2 ANQGSEA. Trimming shortened V by 2 bases and J by 3 bases, and 4 bases separated the two germline ends. The CDR3 nucleotides are TGCAGCGTTGAACGGGACACTGAAGCTTTCTTT. Protein: CSVERDTEAFF.